This TCR beta chain was sequenced for a study of blood T cell repertoires in COVID-19. Study-level information: PBMCs, B-cell-depleted T cells, or T cells provided the cDNA or gDNA that made up the material.

This clone has only a few counts. Methods used by the authors: Using reference gene primer amplification, nucleated cell counts were estimated. Repertoires were generated with immunoSEQ multiplex PCR, while TCRdb's copy carries only in-frame clones and drops some. The V and J calls and clone size are taken from that table; D and trimming were inferred from the DNA. The table has fewer than 300,000 clones, approximately 78% seen once. The germline gives CDR1 SGHRS, CDR2 YFSETQ. This CDR3 has 17 amino acids. Trimming shortened V by 0 bases and J by 4 bases, and 18 bases separated the two germline ends. Those enrolled, adults aged roughly 18 to 89 years, came from about two dozen US areas. It was within 2 weeks before study entry that exposed participants met a COVID-19 case.

The TCR was taken from a man in his forties who had been exposed to COVID-19. The chain employs TRBV5-1 and TRBJ2-3; tentatively, D is TRBD2 (5 bases). The sample comprised PBMCs or T cells enriched from blood (not recorded which). CDR3 sequence: CASSLDPLATRPDTQYF. The CDR3 nucleotides are TGCGCCAGCAGCTTGGATCCCCTAGCCACAAGACCAGATACGCAGTATTTT. Full variable domain (missing parts from reference TRBV5-1 and TRBJ2-3): KAGVTQTPRYLIKTRGQQVTLSCSPISGHRSVSWYQQTPGQGLQFLFEYFSETQRNKGNFPGRFSGRQFSNSRSEMNVSTLELGDSALYLCASSLDPLATRPDTQYFGPGTRLTVL.